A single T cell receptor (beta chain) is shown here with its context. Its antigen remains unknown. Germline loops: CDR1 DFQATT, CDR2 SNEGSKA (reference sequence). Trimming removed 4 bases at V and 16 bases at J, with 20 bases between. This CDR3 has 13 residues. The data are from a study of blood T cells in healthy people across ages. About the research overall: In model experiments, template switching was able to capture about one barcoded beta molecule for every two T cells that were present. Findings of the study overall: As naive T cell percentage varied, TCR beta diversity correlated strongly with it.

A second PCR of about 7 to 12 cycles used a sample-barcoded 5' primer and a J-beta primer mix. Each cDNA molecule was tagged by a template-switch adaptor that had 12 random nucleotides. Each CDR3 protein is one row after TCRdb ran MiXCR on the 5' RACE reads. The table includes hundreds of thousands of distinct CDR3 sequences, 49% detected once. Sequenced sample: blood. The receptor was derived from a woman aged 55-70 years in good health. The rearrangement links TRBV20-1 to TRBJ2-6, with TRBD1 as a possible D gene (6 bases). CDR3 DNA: TGCAGTGCTATCGGACACTCAGGGGAGTATCTGACTTTC. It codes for CSAIGHSGEYLTF.